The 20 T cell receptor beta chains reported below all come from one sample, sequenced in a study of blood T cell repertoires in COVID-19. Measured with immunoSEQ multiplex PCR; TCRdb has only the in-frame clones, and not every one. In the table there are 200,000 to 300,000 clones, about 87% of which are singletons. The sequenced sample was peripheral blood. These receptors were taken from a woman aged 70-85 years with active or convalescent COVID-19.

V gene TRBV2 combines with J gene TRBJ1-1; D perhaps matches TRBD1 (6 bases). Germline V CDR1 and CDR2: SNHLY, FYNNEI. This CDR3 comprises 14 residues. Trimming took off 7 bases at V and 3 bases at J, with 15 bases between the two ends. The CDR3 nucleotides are TGTGCCAGCAATAGGGGGGGCAGGGACACTGAAGCTTTCTTT. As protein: CASNRGGRDTEAFF.

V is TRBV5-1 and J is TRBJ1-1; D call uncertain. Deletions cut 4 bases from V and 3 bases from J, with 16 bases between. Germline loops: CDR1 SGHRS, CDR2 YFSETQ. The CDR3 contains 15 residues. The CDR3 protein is CASSPTPWEDTEAFF. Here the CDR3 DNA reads TGCGCCAGCAGCCCGACTCCGTGGGAGGACACTGAAGCTTTCTTT. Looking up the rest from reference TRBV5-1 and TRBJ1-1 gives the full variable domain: KAGVTQTPRYLIKTRGQQVTLSCSPISGHRSVSWYQQTPGQGLQFLFEYFSETQRNKGNFPGRFSGRQFSNSRSEMNVSTLELGDSALYLCASSPTPWEDTEAFFGQGTRLTVV.

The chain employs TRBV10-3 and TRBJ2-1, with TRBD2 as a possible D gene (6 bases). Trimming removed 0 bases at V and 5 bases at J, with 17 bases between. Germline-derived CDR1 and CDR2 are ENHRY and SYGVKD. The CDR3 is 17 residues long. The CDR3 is CAISESGSGEIHNEQFF. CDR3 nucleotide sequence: TGTGCCATCAGTGAGTCAGGTAGCGGCGAAATCCACAATGAGCAGTTCTTC.

The CDR3 DNA is TGTGCCAGCAGGGGGACAGGTCGCGGCTACACCTTC. This codes for CASRGTGRGYTF. The chain is built from TRBV6-4 and TRBJ1-2; 8 nucleotides agree with TRBD1. Germline values: CDR1 MRHNA, CDR2 SNTAGT. The CDR3 length is 12 residues. The ends lost 6 bases at V and 8 bases at J; junction bases unmatched: 5.

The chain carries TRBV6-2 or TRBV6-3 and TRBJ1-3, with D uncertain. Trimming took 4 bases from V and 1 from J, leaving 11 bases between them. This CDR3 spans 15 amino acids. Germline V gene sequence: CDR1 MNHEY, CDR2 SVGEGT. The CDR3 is CASSLPVDSGNTIYF. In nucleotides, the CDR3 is TGTGCCAGCAGTTTGCCGGTCGATTCTGGAAACACCATATATTTT.

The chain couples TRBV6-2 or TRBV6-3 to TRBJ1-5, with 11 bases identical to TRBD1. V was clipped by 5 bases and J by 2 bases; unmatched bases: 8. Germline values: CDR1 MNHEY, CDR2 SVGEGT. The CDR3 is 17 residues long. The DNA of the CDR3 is TGTGCCAGCAGTACTAAGGACAGGGGGCGAGGCAATCAGCCCCAGCATTTT. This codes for CASSTKDRGRGNQPQHF.

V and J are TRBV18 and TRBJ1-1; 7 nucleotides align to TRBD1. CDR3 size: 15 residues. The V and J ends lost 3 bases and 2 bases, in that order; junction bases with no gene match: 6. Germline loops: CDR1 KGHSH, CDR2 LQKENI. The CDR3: CASSPAGGVNTEAFF. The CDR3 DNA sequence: TGTGCCAGCTCACCGGCAGGGGGTGTAAACACTGAAGCTTTCTTT.

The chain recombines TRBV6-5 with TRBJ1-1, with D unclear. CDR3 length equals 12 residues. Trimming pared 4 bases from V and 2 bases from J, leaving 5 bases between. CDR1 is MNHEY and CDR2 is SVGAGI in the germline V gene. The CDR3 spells CASSLRNTEAFF. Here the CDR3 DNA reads TGTGCCAGCAGTTTGAGAAACACTGAAGCTTTCTTT.

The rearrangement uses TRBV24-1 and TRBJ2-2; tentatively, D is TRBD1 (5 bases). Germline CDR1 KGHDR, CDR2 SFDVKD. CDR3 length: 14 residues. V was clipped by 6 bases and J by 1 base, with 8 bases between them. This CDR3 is CATSYGQNTGELFF. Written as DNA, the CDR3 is TGTGCCACCAGTTATGGACAGAACACCGGGGAGCTGTTTTTT.

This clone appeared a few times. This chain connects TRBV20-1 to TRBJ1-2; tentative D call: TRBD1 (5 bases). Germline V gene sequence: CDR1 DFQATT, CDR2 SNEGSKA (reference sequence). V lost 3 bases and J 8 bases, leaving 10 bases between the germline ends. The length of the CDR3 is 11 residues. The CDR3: CSARRTRGYTF. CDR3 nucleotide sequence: TGCAGTGCTAGGAGGACAAGAGGCTACACCTTC.

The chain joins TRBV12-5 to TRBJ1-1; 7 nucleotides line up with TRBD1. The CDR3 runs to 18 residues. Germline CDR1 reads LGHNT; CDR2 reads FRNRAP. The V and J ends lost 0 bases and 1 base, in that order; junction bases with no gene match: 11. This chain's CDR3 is CASGLVPQGLPPNTEAFF. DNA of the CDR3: TGTGCTAGTGGTTTGGTACCACAGGGGTTGCCCCCGAACACTGAAGCTTTCTTT.

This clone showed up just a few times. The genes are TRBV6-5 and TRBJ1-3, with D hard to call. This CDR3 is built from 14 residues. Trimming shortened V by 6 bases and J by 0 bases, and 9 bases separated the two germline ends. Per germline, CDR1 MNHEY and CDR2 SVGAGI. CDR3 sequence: CASRRASSGNTIYF. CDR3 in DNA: TGTGCCAGCAGGAGAGCAAGCTCTGGAAACACCATATATTTT.

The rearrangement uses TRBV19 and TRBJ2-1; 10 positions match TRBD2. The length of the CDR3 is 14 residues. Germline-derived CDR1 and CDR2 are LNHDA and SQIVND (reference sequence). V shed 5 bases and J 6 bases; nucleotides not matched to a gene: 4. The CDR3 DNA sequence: TGTGCCAGTAGTCTCCGACTAGCGGGCAATGAGCAGTTCTTC. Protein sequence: CASSLRLAGNEQFF.

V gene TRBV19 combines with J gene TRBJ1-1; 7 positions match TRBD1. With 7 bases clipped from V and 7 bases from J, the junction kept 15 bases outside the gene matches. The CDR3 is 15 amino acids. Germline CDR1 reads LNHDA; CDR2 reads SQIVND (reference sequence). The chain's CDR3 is CASTDRTGAIDEAFF. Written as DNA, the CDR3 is TGTGCCAGTACCGATAGAACAGGGGCTATTGATGAAGCTTTCTTT.

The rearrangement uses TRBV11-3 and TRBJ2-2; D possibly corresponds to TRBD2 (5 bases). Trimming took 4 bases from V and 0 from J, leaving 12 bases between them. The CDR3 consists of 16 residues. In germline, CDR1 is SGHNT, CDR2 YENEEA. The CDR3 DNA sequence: TGTGCCAGCAGCTCCACTACGGGGACGAACACCGGGGAGCTGTTTTTT. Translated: CASSSTTGTNTGELFF.

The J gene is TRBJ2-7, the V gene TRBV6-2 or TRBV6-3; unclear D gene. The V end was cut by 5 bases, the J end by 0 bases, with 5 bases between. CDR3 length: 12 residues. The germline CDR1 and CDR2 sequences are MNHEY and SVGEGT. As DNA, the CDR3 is TGTGCCAGCAGTCTCCTCTCCTACGAGCAGTACTTC. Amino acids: CASSLLSYEQYF.

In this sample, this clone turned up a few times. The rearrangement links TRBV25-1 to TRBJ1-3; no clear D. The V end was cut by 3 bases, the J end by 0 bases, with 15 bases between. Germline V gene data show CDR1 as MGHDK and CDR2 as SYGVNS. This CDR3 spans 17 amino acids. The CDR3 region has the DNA TGTGCCAGCAGTGATCGCTCCACTGAGCACTCTGGAAACACCATATATTTT. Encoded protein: CASSDRSTEHSGNTIYF.

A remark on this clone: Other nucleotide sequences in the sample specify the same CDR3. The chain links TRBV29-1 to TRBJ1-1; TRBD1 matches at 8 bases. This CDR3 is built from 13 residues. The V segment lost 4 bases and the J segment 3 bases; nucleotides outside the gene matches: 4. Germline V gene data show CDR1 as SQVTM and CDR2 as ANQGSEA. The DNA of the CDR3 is TGCAGCGTTGGGACAGGGCGAGACACTGAAGCTTTCTTT. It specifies CSVGTGRDTEAFF.

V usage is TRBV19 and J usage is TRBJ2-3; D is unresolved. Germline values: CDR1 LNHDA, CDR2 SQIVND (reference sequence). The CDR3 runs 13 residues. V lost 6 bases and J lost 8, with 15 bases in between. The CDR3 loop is CASSLDLPGTQYF. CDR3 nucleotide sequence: TGTGCCAGTAGCCTCGACCTTCCGGGTACGCAGTATTTT. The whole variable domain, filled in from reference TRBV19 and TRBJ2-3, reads DGGITQSPKYLFRKEGQNVTLSCEQNLNHDAMYWYRQDPGQGLRLIYYSQIVNDFQKGDIAEGYSVSREKKESFPLTVTSAQKNPTAFYLCASSLDLPGTQYFGPGTRLTVL.

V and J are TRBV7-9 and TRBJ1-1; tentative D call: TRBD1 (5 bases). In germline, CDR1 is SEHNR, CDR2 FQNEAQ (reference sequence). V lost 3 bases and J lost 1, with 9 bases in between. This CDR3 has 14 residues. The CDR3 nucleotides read TGTGCCAGCAGCTTCACCCAGGGGAACACTGAAGCTTTCTTT. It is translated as CASSFTQGNTEAFF.